This T cell receptor (beta chain) was sequenced for a study of cytomegalovirus exposure and HLA in healthy donors. Study-wide context: HLA-typed donors were the source of some 80 million unique TCRs, which an early data release held. Genotyping showed 75% to 90% of 350 to 400 donors falling in the Caucasian-associated ancestry cluster. Study-wide results and caveats: A missense variant in DCLRE1C was later tied to TCR beta V- and J-gene trimming. Cytomegalovirus status was reportedly diagnosed by the classifier with high sensitivity and specificity.

This clone was observed a single time. Its antigen remains unknown. The study ran its PCR with 60 Vbeta and 13 Jbeta primers. Assay: immunoSEQ multiplex PCR; the TCRdb copy retains only in-frame clones and omits some. The sample shows a few hundred thousand clones, 65% to 85% of them seen only once. The CDR3 loop spans 14 amino acids. In germline, CDR1 is KGHSH, CDR2 LQKENI. V lost 3 bases and J 3 bases, leaving 11 bases between the germline ends. The sequence was collected from a woman in her 30s in good health and CMV-seronegative. Sequencing input: PBMCs. The gene calls are TRBV18 and TRBJ1-1; no clear D. CDR3 region: CASSPTGMDTEAFF. The CDR3 DNA reads as TGTGCCAGCTCACCGACGGGAATGGACACTGAAGCTTTCTTT.